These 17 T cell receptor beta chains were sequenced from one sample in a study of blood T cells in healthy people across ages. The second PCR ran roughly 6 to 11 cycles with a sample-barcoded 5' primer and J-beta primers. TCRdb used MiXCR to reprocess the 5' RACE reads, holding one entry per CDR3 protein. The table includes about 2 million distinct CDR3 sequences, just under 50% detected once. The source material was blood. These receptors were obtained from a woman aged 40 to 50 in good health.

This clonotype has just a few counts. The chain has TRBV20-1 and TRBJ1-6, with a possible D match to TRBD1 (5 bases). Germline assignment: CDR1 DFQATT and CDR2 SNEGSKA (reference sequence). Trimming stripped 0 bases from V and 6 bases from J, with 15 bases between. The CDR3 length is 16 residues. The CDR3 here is CSARDPNPGGNSPLHF. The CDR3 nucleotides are TGCAGTGCTAGAGACCCCAATCCGGGGGGTAATTCACCCCTCCACTTT.

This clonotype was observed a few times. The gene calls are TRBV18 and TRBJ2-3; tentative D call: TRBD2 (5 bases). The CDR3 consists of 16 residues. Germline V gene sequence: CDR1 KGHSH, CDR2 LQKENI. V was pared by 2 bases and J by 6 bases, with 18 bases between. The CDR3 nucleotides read TGTGCCAGCTCACCAAGGCGGGCCGGACCCACGGATACGCAGTATTTT. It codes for CASSPRRAGPTDTQYF.

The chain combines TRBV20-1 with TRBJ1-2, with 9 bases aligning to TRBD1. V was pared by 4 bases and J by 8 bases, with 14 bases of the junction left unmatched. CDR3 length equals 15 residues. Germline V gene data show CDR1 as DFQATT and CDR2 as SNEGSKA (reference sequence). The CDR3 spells CSAIVRDRVSGGYTF. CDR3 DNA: TGCAGTGCTATAGTACGGGACAGGGTGTCAGGCGGCTACACCTTC.

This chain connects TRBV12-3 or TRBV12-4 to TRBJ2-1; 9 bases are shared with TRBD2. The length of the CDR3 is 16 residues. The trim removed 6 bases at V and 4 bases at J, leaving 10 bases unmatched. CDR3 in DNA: TGTGCCAGCAGAGACGCGAGCGGGGGGCAGTACAATGAGCAGTTCTTC. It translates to CASRDASGGQYNEQFF.

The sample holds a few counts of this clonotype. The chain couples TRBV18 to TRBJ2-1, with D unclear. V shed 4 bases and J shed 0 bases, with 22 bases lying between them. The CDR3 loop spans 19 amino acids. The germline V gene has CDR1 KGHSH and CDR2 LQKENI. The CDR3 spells CASSRQPAPVRDSYNEQFF. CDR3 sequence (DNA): TGTGCCAGCTCACGCCAACCCGCGCCGGTCCGAGACTCCTACAATGAGCAGTTCTTC.

The CDR3 here is CASRRGPNYGYTF. The CDR3 nucleotides are TGTGCCAGCCGCAGGGGGCCTAACTATGGCTACACCTTC. This chain links TRBV2 with TRBJ1-2; 8 positions agree with TRBD1. V shed 8 bases, J shed 0 bases, and the junction held 2 bases outside the gene matches. Looked up from germline, CDR1 is SNHLY and CDR2 is FYNNEI. This CDR3 region has 13 residues. Variable domain in full (rest from reference TRBV2 and TRBJ1-2): EPEVTQTPSHQVTQMGQEVILRCVPISNHLYFYWYRQILGQKVEFLVSFYNNEISEKSEIFDDQFSVERPDGSNFTLKIRSTKLEDSAMYFCASRRGPNYGYTFGSGTRLTVV.

The CDR3 protein is CASSRHSPGANVLTF. The CDR3 DNA follows: TGTGCCAGCAGCCGACATTCCCCTGGGGCCAACGTCCTGACTTTC. V gene TRBV6-5 combines with J gene TRBJ2-6; D is unresolved. Germline V gene sequence: CDR1 MNHEY, CDR2 SVGAGI. The CDR3 spans 15 residues. Deletions cut 6 bases from V and 2 bases from J, with 11 bases between.

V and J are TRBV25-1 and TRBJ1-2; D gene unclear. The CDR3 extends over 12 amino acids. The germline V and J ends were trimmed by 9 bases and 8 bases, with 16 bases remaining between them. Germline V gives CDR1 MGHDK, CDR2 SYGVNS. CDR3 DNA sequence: TGTGCCAGTGCCGCGGGGTTTTTGGGCTACACCTTC. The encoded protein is CASAAGFLGYTF.

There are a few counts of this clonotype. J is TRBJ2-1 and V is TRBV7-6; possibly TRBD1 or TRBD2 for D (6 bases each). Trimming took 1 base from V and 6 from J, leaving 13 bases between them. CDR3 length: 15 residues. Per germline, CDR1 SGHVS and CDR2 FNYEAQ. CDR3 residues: CASSLGGAGSNEQFF. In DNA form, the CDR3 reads TGTGCCAGCAGCTTAGGGGGGGCAGGGTCCAATGAGCAGTTCTTC.

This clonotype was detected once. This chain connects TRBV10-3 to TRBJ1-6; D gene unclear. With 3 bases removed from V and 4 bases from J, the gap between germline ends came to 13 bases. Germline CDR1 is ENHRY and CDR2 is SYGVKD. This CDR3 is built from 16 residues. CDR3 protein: CAISDPSGGYNSPLHF. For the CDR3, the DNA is TGTGCCATCAGTGACCCTTCAGGAGGATATAATTCACCCCTCCACTTT.

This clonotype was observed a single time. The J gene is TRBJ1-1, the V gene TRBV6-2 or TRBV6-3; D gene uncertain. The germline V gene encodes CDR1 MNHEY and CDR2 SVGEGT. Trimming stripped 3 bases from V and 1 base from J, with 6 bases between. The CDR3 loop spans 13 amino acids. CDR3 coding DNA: TGTGCCAGCAGTTATGCCGGGAACACTGAAGCTTTCTTT. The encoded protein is CASSYAGNTEAFF.

The CDR3 nucleotides read TGCAGTGCTGGCGGGGAGCGGGGATTCTCCTACGAGCAGTACTTC. It encodes CSAGGERGFSYEQYF. The chain links TRBV20-1 to TRBJ2-4, with 7 bases lining up with TRBD2. The end of the DNA aligns better with TRBJ2-7, so the J call may be wrong. Germline V gene sequence: CDR1 DFQATT, CDR2 SNEGSKA (reference sequence). The length of the CDR3 is 15 residues.

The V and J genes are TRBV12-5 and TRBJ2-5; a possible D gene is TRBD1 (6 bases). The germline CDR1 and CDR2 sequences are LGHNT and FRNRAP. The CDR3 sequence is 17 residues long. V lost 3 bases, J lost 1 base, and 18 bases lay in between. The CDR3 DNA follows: TGTGCTAGTGGTTTTTGCTCGGGGACACTCCTCCAAGAGACCCAGTACTTC. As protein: CASGFCSGTLLQETQYF.

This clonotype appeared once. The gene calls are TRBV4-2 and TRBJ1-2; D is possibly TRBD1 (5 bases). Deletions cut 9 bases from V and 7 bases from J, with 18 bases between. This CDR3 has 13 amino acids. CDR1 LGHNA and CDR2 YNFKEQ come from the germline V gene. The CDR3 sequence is CASLTGVNGGYTF. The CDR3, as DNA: TGTGCCAGTTTAACGGGGGTCAACGGTGGCTACACCTTC.

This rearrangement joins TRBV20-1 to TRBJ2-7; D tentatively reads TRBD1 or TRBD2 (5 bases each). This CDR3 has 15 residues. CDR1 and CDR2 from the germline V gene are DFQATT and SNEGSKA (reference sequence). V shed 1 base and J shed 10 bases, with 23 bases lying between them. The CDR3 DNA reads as TGCAGTGCTAGAGTGTCTGGACACCTAGCCGGAGCCCAGTACTTC. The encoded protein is CSARVSGHLAGAQYF.

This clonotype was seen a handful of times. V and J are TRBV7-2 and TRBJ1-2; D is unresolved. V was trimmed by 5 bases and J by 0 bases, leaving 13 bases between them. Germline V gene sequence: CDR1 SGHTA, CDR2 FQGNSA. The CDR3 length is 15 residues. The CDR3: CASSLSWGSNYGYTF. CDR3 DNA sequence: TGTGCCAGCAGCCTATCATGGGGTTCTAACTATGGCTACACCTTC.

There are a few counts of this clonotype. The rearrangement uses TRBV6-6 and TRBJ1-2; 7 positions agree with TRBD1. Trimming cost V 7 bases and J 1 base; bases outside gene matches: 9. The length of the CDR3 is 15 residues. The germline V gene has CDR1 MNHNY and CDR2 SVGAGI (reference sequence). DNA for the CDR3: TGTGCCAGCATGGGTTCGGGACAGCTTAACTATGGCTACACCTTC. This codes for CASMGSGQLNYGYTF.